The 14 T cell receptor beta chains given below trace back to one sample, sequenced in a study of T cell responses to AZD1222 COVID-19 vaccine. TCRdb's table, derived via immunoSEQ multiplex PCR, lists solely in-frame clones and lacks some. This sample yields around 95,000 clones, of which more than 70% are seen a single time; around 3.8% belongs to the top ten. Specimen: peripheral blood, collected on day 0 of MenACWY control vaccination. These receptors were collected from an adult in good health.

The chain joins TRBV15 to TRBJ2-7; 8 bases align to TRBD1. The CDR3 sequence is 14 residues long. CDR1 and CDR2 (germline): LNHNV, YYDKDF (reference sequence). V was pared by 1 base and J by 2 bases, with 1 base of the junction left unmatched. CDR3 sequence reads: CATSRGQGPYEQYF. The DNA of the CDR3 is TGTGCCACCAGCAGAGGACAGGGGCCCTACGAGCAGTACTTC.

The rearrangement uses TRBV9 and TRBJ1-2, with D maybe TRBD1 (6 bases). Germline V gene data show CDR1 as SGDLS and CDR2 as YYNGEE. Trimming removed 0 bases from V and 6 bases from J, with 12 bases in between. This CDR3 contains 14 residues. CDR3 DNA: TGTGCCAGCAGCGTAGATGGGGGCGGAGATGGCTACACCTTC. Protein product: CASSVDGGGDGYTF.

This clone was seen once. V and J are TRBV11-2 and TRBJ2-3; D is unclear. The V end was cut by 1 base, the J end by 1 base, with 12 bases between. This CDR3 is built from 16 residues. CDR1 is SGHAT and CDR2 is FQNNGV in the germline V gene. CDR3 in DNA: TGTGCCAGCAGCTTAGTCGGGCTAGGCGGCACAGATACGCAGTATTTT. Its translation is CASSLVGLGGTDTQYF.

The V gene is TRBV30, the J gene TRBJ1-2; D might be TRBD1 (6 bases). CDR1 GTSNPN and CDR2 SVGIG come from the germline V gene (reference sequence). V lost 0 bases and J 6 bases, leaving 17 bases between the germline ends. This CDR3 is built from 15 residues. CDR3 loop: CAWSVVGAGEDGYTF. DNA for the CDR3: TGTGCCTGGAGTGTAGTAGGGGCAGGGGAAGATGGCTACACCTTC.

V is TRBV29-1 and J is TRBJ1-2; D unclear. Between the trimmed V and J ends, which lost 6 bases and 7 bases, there was a span of 12 bases. The CDR3 is 11 residues long. Germline CDR1 is SQVTM and CDR2 is ANQGSEA. DNA for the CDR3: TGCAGCGTCCCGAAGGGAGGTGGCTACACCTTC. Its translation is CSVPKGGGYTF.

CDR3 residues: CASSTGNGYTF. CDR3 DNA sequence: TGTGCCTCCTCGACAGGGAATGGCTACACCTTC. This sequence joins TRBV30 and TRBJ1-2; 7 nucleotides line up with TRBD1. The CDR3 spans 11 residues. Germline assignment: CDR1 GTSNPN and CDR2 SVGIG (reference sequence). V lost 7 bases, J lost 6 bases, and 5 bases stayed unmatched.

This clone was seen only once. The chain is built from TRBV19 and TRBJ1-2; D not resolved. The CDR3 contains 13 residues. V gave up 6 bases and J gave up 6 bases, with 14 bases separating them. CDR1 and CDR2 (germline): LNHDA, SQIVND (reference sequence). CDR3 sequence (DNA): TGTGCCAGTAGCCAACAAAGTTGGGATGGCTACACCTTC. Translation gives CASSQQSWDGYTF. The entire variable domain, with the rest obtained from reference TRBV19 and TRBJ1-2, is as follows: DGGITQSPKYLFRKEGQNVTLSCEQNLNHDAMYWYRQDPGQGLRLIYYSQIVNDFQKGDIAEGYSVSREKKESFPLTVTSAQKNPTAFYLCASSQQSWDGYTFGSGTRLTVV.

This clone was seen just once. V usage is TRBV30 and J usage is TRBJ2-3; possible D gene TRBD2, 5 bases. Germline CDR1 is GTSNPN and CDR2 is SVGIG (reference sequence). Trimming took 1 base from V and 2 from J, leaving 13 bases between them. This CDR3 comprises 15 residues. The CDR3 protein is CAWSGGATDTDTQYF. The CDR3, as DNA: TGTGCCTGGAGTGGGGGAGCGACGGACACAGATACGCAGTATTTT.

In this sample, this clone turned up once. The chain joins TRBV28 to TRBJ1-4; D is perhaps TRBD1 (5 bases). Between the trimmed V and J ends, which lost 6 bases and 5 bases, there was a span of 25 bases. There are 18 residues in the CDR3. Germline CDR1 reads MDHEN; CDR2 reads SYDVKM. The CDR3 reads CASRRMTVGEGLNEKLFF. CDR3 sequence (DNA): TGTGCCAGCAGGCGCATGACAGTGGGTGAAGGTTTAAATGAAAAACTGTTTTTT.

The chain combines TRBV7-7 with TRBJ2-3; 9 nucleotides align to TRBD2. The CDR3 length is 16 residues. Trimming at V came to 1 base and at J to 2 bases, leaving 4 bases not matched to a gene. Germline V gene data show CDR1 as SSHAT and CDR2 as FNYEAQ (reference sequence). The CDR3: CASSLGAGGFTDTQYF. The CDR3 nucleotides are TGTGCCAGCAGCTTAGGCGCGGGGGGGTTCACAGATACGCAGTATTTT.

This clone has a handful of counts. The J gene is TRBJ1-4, the V gene TRBV28; 10 bases fit TRBD1. This CDR3 contains 14 residues. Germline trimming cut 6 bases from V and 7 bases from J; bases unmatched to any gene: 5. CDR1 and CDR2 from the germline V gene are MDHEN and SYDVKM. CDR3 sequence reads: CASRTGGSSEKLFF. CDR3 in DNA: TGTGCCAGCAGGACAGGGGGCTCGAGTGAAAAACTGTTTTTT.

For the CDR3, the DNA is TGCGCCAGCAGCCAGAGTGGGGGCGGGGAGCAGTACTTC. Translation: CASSQSGGGEQYF. The V call is TRBV4-3, the J call TRBJ2-7, with a possible D match to TRBD1 (6 bases). This CDR3 contains 13 residues. With 3 bases removed from V and 7 bases from J, the gap between germline ends came to 13 bases. Germline V gene lookup returns CDR1 LGHNA and CDR2 YSLEER.

This chain links TRBV7-2 with TRBJ1-4; 7 bases match TRBD1. This CDR3 is built from 14 residues. Germline V gives CDR1 SGHTA, CDR2 FQGNSA. V lost 1 base, J lost 4 bases, and 0 bases stayed unmatched. CDR3 in DNA: TGTGCCAGCAGCTTAGACAGGGGTAATGAAAAACTGTTTTTT. Encoded protein: CASSLDRGNEKLFF.

The chain joins TRBV4-3 to TRBJ1-1; tentative D call: TRBD1 (5 bases). V was trimmed by 0 bases and J by 1 base, leaving 15 bases between them. This CDR3 spans 17 amino acids. Germline V gene sequence: CDR1 LGHNA, CDR2 YSLEER. The CDR3 DNA reads TGCGCCAGCAGCCAAGATCGCCCCACCGGGGGGAACACTGAAGCTTTCTTT. Translating it yields CASSQDRPTGGNTEAFF.